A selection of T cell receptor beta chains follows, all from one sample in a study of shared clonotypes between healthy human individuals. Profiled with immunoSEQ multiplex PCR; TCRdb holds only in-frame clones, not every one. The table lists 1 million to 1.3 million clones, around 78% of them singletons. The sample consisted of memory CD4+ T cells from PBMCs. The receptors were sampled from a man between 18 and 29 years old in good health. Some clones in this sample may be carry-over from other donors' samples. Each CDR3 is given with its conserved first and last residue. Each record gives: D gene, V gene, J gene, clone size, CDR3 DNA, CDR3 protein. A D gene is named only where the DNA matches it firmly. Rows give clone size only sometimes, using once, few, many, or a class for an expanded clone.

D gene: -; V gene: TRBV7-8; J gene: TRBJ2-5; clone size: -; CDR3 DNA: TGTGCCAGCAGCCAGTTGCTAGGGGAGACCCAGTACTTC; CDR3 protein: CASSQLLGETQYF
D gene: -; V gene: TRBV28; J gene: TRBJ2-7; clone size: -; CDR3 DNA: TGTGCCAGCACCACGACCCGCTACGAGCAGTACTTC; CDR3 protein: CASTTTRYEQYF
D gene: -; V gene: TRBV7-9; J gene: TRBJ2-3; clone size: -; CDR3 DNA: TGTGCCAGCAGCTTAGCGCCAGAAGGATACACAGATACGCAGTATTTT; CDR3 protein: CASSLAPEGYTDTQYF
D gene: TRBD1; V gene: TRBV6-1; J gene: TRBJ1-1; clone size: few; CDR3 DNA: TGTGCCAGCATTGGACAGGCTGTCATGAACACTGAAGCTTTCTTT; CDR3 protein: CASIGQAVMNTEAFF
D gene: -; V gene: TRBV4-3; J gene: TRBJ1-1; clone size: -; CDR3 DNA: TGCGCCAGCAGCCAAGTTGCCGGGCCCTCCGAAGCTTTCTTT; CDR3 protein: CASSQVAGPSEAFF
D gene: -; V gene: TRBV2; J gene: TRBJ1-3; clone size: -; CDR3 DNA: TGTGCCAGCAGTGGGTGGACAGTTCCGGGAAACACCATATATTTT; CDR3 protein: CASSGWTVPGNTIYF
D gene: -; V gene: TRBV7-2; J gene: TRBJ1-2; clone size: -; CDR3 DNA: TGTGCCAGCAGCTTACGTGGGGGGGCAAAGAGTCCCTATGGCTACACCTTC; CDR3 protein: CASSLRGGAKSPYGYTF
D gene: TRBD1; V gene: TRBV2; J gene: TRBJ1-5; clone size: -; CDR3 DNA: TGTGCCAGCAGTGAACCCGGGACAGCGACGTCGCCCCAGCATTTT; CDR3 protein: CASSEPGTATSPQHF
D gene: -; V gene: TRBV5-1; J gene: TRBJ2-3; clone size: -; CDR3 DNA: TGCGCCAGCAGCCCGAATCGGGCCTCAGATACGCAGTATTTT; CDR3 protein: CASSPNRASDTQYF
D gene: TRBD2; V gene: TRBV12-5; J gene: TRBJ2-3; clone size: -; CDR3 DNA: TGTGCTAGTGGTTTGACTAGCGGGAGTTGGATAGATACGCAGTATTTT; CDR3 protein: CASGLTSGSWIDTQYF
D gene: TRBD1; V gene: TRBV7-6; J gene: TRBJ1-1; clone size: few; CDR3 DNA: TGTGCCAGCAGCTCTAGACAGGGGGGGAACACTGAAGCTTTCTTT; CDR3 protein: CASSSRQGGNTEAFF
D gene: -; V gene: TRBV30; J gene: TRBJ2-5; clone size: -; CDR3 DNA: TGTGCCTGGAGTGGGGTAGCACAAGAGACCCAGTACTTC; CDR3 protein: CAWSGVAQETQYF
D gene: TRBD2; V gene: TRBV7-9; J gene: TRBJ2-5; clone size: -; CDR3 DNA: TGTGCCAGCAGAAGAATGGGGGGGCAAGAGACCCAGTACTTC; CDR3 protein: CASRRMGGQETQYF
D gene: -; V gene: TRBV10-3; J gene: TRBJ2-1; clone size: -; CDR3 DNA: TGTGCCATCAGTCCATCAGCGGGCAGCCTCAATGAGCAGTTCTTC; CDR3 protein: CAISPSAGSLNEQFF
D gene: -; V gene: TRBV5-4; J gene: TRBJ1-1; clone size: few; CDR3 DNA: TGTGCCAGCAGCTTCGACGGGCGTGGAGCTTTCTTT; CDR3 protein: CASSFDGRGAFF
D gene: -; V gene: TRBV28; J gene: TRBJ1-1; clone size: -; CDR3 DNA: TGTGCCAGCAGTTTACCTCAACAGGGCTGGGACACTGAAGCTTTCTTT; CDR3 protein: CASSLPQQGWDTEAFF
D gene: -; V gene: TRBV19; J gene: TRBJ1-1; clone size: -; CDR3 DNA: TGTGCCAGTAGTGTCAGGGGGAACACTGAAGCTTTCTTT; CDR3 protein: CASSVRGNTEAFF
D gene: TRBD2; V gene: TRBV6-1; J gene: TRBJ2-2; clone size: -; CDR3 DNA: TGTGCCAGCAGTGAAGCGGGAGGGCCTATTGGAAAGGGGGAGCTGTTTTTT; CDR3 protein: CASSEAGGPIGKGELFF
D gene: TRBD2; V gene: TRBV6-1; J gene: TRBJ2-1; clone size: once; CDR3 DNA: TGTGCCACCAAATTAGCGGGAATGCATGAGCAGTTCTTC; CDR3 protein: CATKLAGMHEQFF
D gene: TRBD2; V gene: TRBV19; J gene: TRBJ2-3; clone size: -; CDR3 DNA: TGTGCCAGTAGGCCCTGGACGGCGGGAGGGCCAGCAGATACGCAGTATTTT; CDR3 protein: CASRPWTAGGPADTQYF
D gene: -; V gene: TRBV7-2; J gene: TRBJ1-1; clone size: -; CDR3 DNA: TGTGCCAGCAGCCCGGGACCGACAGTTGAAGCTTTCTTT; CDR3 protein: CASSPGPTVEAFF
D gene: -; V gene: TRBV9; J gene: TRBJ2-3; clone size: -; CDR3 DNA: TGTGCCAGCAGCGTATTAGGACAGTACACAGATACGCAGTATTTT; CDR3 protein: CASSVLGQYTDTQYF
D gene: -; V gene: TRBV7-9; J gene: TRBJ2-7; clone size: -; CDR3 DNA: TGTGCCAGCAGCTTAGCTGGTAGGCCCCACGAGCAGTACTTC; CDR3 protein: CASSLAGRPHEQYF
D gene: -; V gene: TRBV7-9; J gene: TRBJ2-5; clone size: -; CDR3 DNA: TGTGCCAGCGCACCAGGGGCTTACCAAGAGACCCAGTACTTC; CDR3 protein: CASAPGAYQETQYF
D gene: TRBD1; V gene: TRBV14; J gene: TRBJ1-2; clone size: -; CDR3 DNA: TGTGCCAGCAGCCAAGCGTACAGGGGGCCTGGCTATGGCTACACCTTC; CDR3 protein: CASSQAYRGPGYGYTF
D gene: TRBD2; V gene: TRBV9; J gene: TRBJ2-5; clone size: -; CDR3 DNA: TGTGCCAGCAGCGTGGGACTAGCGGGAGGGCCGAGCGAGACCCAGTACTTC; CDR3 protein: CASSVGLAGGPSETQYF
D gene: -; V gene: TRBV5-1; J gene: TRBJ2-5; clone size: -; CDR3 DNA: TGCGCCAGCAGCTTGGAGGGGGGCCAAGAGACCCAGTACTTC; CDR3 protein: CASSLEGGQETQYF
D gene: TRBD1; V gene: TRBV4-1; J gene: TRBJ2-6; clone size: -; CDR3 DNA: TGCGCCAGCAGCCAAGTACGAGGGGGCTCCTGGGGTGGGGCCAACGTCCTGACTTTC; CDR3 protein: CASSQVRGGSWGGANVLTF
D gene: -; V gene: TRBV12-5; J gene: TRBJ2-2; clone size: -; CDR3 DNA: TGTGCTAGTGGTTTGGTACAGGGCAGGGTAAATGCCGGGGAGCTGTTTTTT; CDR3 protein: CASGLVQGRVNAGELFF
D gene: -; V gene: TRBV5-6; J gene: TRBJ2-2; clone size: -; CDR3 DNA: TGTGCCAGCAGCTTCCCCGACCTAGCCGGGGAGCTGTTTTTT; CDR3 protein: CASSFPDLAGELFF
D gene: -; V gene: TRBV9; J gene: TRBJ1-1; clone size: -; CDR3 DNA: TGTGCCAGCAGCGTAGACGGACAGTTTATGAACACTGAAGCTTTCTTT; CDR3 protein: CASSVDGQFMNTEAFF
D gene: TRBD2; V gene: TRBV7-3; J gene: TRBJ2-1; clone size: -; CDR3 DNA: TGTGCCAGCAGGTCCGGGACTAGCGGGTCGGAGCAGTTCTTC; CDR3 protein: CASRSGTSGSEQFF
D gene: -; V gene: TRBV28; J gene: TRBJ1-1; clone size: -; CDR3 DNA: TGTGCCAGCACGGGCGGCAGGACTGAAGCTTTCTTT; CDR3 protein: CASTGGRTEAFF
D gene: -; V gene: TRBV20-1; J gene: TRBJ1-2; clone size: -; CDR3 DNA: TGCAGTGCGTATAATAACGGGGGCTACACCTTC; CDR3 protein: CSAYNNGGYTF
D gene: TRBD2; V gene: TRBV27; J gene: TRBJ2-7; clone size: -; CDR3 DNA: TGTGCCAGCAGTTTTTTTCCGAGCGGGAGGGTCTCCTACGAGCAGTACTTC; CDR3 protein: CASSFFPSGRVSYEQYF
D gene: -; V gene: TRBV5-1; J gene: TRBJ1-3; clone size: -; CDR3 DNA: TGCGCCAGCAGAGCAGGGTCACCTCTATCCTGGGGAAACACCATATATTTT; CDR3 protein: CASRAGSPLSWGNTIYF
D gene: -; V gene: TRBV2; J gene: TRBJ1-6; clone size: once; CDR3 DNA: TGTGCCAGCAAACCTTCTAATACCGGGTCACCCCTCCACTTT; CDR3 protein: CASKPSNTGSPLHF
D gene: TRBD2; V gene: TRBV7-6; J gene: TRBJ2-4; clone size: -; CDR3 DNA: TGTGCCAGCAGCTCGGGACTAGTAAACATTCAGTACTTC; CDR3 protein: CASSSGLVNIQYF
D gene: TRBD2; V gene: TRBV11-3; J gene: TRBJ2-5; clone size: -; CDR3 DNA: TGTGCCAGCAGCTTAGGGATGGGCTTCGCGGGAGTTTTGGAGACCCAGTACTTC; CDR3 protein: CASSLGMGFAGVLETQYF
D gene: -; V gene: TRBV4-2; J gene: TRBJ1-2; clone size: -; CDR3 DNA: TGTGCCAGCAGCCAAGCGCCAGGTGACTATGGCTACACCTTC; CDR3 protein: CASSQAPGDYGYTF
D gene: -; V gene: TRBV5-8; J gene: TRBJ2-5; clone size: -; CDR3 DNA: TGTGCCAGCAGCTGGTCCACCACATCCGGGACGGCGTATCAAGAGACCCAGTACTTC; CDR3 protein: CASSWSTTSGTAYQETQYF
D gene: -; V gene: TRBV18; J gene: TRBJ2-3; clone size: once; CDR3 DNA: TGTGCCAGCTCACCACGGGAGGATACGCAGTATTTT; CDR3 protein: CASSPREDTQYF
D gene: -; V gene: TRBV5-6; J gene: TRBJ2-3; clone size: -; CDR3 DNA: TGTGCCAGCAGCCCCCGTCCGCGGGGCCCCGGTACGCAGTATTTT; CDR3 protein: CASSPRPRGPGTQYF
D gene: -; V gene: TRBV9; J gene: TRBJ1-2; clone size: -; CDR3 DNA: TGTGCCAGCAGCGCACTCTTAACTAACTATGGCTACACCTTC; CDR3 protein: CASSALLTNYGYTF
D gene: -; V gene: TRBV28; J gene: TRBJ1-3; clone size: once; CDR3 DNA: TGTGCCAGCGGGAAGGGAAACACCATATATTTT; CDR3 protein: CASGKGNTIYF
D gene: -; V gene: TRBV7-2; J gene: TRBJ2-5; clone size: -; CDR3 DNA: TGTGCCAGCAGCTTAGTACCCCAACTAGAGACCCAGTACTTC; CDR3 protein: CASSLVPQLETQYF
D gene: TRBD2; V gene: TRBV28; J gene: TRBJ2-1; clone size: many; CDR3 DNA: TGTGCCGGGGGACTAGCGGGAGGCACCTACAATGAGCAGTTCTTC; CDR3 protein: CAGGLAGGTYNEQFF
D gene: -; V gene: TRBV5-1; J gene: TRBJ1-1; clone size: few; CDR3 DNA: TGCGCCAGCAGCTTGGGTCGGGACACTGAAGCTTTCTTT; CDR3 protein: CASSLGRDTEAFF